Listed below are T cell receptor beta chains from one sample, sequenced in a study of cytomegalovirus exposure and HLA in healthy donors. The repertoire was sequenced with immunoSEQ multiplex PCR; TCRdb's copy has only in-frame clones and lacks some. This sample yields about 200,000 clones, of which roughly nine tenths are seen a single time; about 1% belongs to the top ten. The sample taken for sequencing was PBMCs. The receptors shown here come from a boy aged 2 to 9 in good health and CMV-seronegative. Each CDR3 is given with its conserved first and last residue. The D gene is left open where the match is weak. Not every row has a clone size; where given, it reads once, few, many or a size class.

-,-,TRBJ1-5,TRBV6-5,CASSYSGSQPQHF,TGTGCCAGCAGTTACTCGGGCAGTCAGCCCCAGCATTTT
-,-,TRBJ2-1,TRBV4-1,CASSQDQRSSYNEQFF,TGCGCCAGCAGCCAAGATCAAAGGAGCTCCTACAATGAGCAGTTCTTC
-,TRBD1,TRBJ2-7,TRBV6-6,CASNPGQGEGEQYF,TGTGCCAGCAACCCGGGACAGGGGGAGGGCGAGCAGTACTTC
-,-,TRBJ1-5,TRBV28,CASTLGGAASSPQHF,TGTGCCAGCACTCTAGGGGGGGCCGCGTCCTCGCCCCAGCATTTT
-,-,TRBJ1-5,TRBV27,CASSRGSNQPQHF,TGTGCCAGCAGTCGGGGGAGCAATCAGCCCCAGCATTTT
once,TRBD1,TRBJ2-2,TRBV5-4,CAIPGQGATGELFF,TGTGCCATACCGGGACAGGGGGCCACCGGGGAGCTGTTTTTT
-,-,TRBJ1-1,TRBV6-5,CASSYSAGRAEAFF,TGTGCCAGCAGTTACTCAGCAGGGAGGGCTGAAGCTTTCTTT
few,-,TRBJ1-2,TRBV6-5,CASSYGPEGGYTF,TGTGCCAGCAGTTACGGGCCTGAGGGTGGCTACACCTTC
-,TRBD1,TRBJ1-5,TRBV6-5,CASSRTGFSNQPQHF,TGTGCCAGCAGTCGGACAGGGTTTAGCAATCAGCCCCAGCATTTT
-,-,TRBJ2-3,TRBV7-7,CASSSDPERLYF,TGTGCCAGCAGCAGCGACCCCGAAAGGTTGTATTTT
-,-,TRBJ1-2,TRBV29-1,CSAGEGVNYGYTF,TGCAGCGCGGGTGAAGGGGTTAACTATGGCTACACCTTC
-,-,TRBJ2-2,TRBV7-8,CASSSMFDRSNTGELFF,TGTGCCAGCAGCTCCATGTTCGACAGGTCGAACACCGGGGAGCTGTTTTTT
-,-,TRBJ2-5,TRBV27,CASRGAPKQETQYF,TGTGCCAGCAGGGGGGCCCCAAAGCAAGAGACCCAGTACTTC
-,-,TRBJ1-4,TRBV10-3,CAISGQSNEKLFF,TGTGCCATCAGTGGACAGTCGAATGAAAAACTGTTTTTT
few,-,TRBJ2-1,TRBV2,CASISGTPTYNEQFF,TGTGCCAGCATTTCAGGGACACCCACCTACAATGAGCAGTTCTTC
-,TRBD1,TRBJ1-2,TRBV2,CANRDRDFSGYTF,TGTGCCAACCGGGACAGGGATTTCTCTGGCTACACCTTC
-,-,TRBJ2-6,TRBV30,CAWAGGGSGANVLTF,TGTGCCTGGGCCGGGGGTGGTTCTGGGGCCAACGTCCTGACTTTC
-,TRBD1,TRBJ2-4,TRBV5-1,CASSLRPGQGGENIQYF,TGCGCCAGCAGCTTGCGACCGGGACAGGGGGGGGAAAACATTCAGTACTTC
-,-,TRBJ1-2,TRBV19,CASSIYEGQSGYTF,TGTGCCAGTAGTATCTATGAAGGACAGTCGGGCTACACCTTC
few,-,TRBJ2-6,TRBV9,CASSVDPGQLSGANVLTF,TGTGCCAGCAGCGTAGATCCAGGACAACTCTCTGGGGCCAACGTCCTGACTTTC
-,-,TRBJ1-2,TRBV2,CASSTTGFSSGYTF,TGTGCCAGCAGTACAACAGGGTTTTCAAGCGGCTACACCTTC
-,TRBD1,TRBJ2-4,TRBV28,CASSLGTVNIQYF,TGTGCCAGCAGTCTGGGGACAGTAAACATTCAGTACTTC
once,-,TRBJ2-7,TRBV29-1,CSVAGPGNSYEQYF,TGCAGCGTTGCAGGTCCGGGAAACTCCTACGAGCAGTACTTC
-,TRBD1,TRBJ2-4,TRBV7-2,CASSLDSQGAIMAKNIQYF,TGTGCCAGCAGCTTAGACTCTCAGGGGGCGATAATGGCCAAAAACATTCAGTACTTC
-,TRBD1,TRBJ1-3,TRBV28,CASSLGTGASGNTIYF,TGTGCCAGCAGTTTAGGCACAGGGGCCTCTGGAAACACCATATATTTT
-,-,TRBJ2-7,TRBV5-4,CASSLGRESEQYF,TGTGCCAGCAGCTTGGGGAGGGAGAGCGAGCAGTACTTC
-,-,TRBJ1-1,TRBV4-1,CASSQDLWGGTEAFF,TGCGCCAGCAGCCAAGACCTTTGGGGGGGGACTGAAGCTTTCTTT
-,TRBD1,TRBJ1-1,TRBV2,CASSARQGVTEAFF,TGTGCCAGCAGCGCGAGACAGGGAGTCACTGAAGCTTTCTTT
-,-,TRBJ1-5,TRBV7-8,CASSTGGPQHF,TGTGCCAGCAGCACTGGAGGGCCCCAGCATTTT
-,TRBD2,TRBJ2-7,TRBV9,CASSISGDNYEQYF,TGTGCCAGCAGCATTAGCGGGGATAACTACGAGCAGTACTTC
-,TRBD1,TRBJ2-7,TRBV13,CASSALGGAGGEQYF,TGTGCCAGCAGCGCCCTCGGTGGGGCAGGGGGCGAGCAGTACTTC
-,-,TRBJ2-2,TRBV9,CASSLNQGGNTGELFF,TGTGCCAGCAGCCTAAACCAGGGTGGGAACACCGGGGAGCTGTTTTTT
-,TRBD1,TRBJ1-2,TRBV2,CASTDGQVGYTF,TGTGCCAGCACGGACGGACAGGTCGGCTACACCTTC
few,-,TRBJ2-7,TRBV10-3,CAISLSSYEQYF,TGTGCCATCAGTTTGAGCTCCTACGAGCAGTACTTC
-,-,TRBJ2-3,TRBV27,CASGGRSHPDTQYF,TGTGCGTCCGGGGGGCGCTCCCACCCAGATACGCAGTATTTT
-,-,TRBJ1-2,TRBV11-2,CASSASGYYGYTF,TGTGCCAGCAGCGCCTCAGGGTACTATGGCTACACCTTC
once,TRBD2,TRBJ2-5,TRBV9,CASSTETSGGIETQYF,TGTGCCAGCAGCACCGAGACTAGCGGGGGGATCGAGACCCAGTACTTC
-,-,TRBJ2-7,TRBV7-3,CASSPLADPGEQYF,TGTGCCAGCAGCCCATTAGCGGATCCAGGCGAGCAGTACTTC
-,TRBD2,TRBJ2-1,TRBV2,CASRTLGGVYNEQFF,TGTGCCAGCAGGACGTTGGGAGGGGTGTACAATGAGCAGTTCTTC
-,TRBD1,TRBJ1-2,TRBV28,CASSLFDGQGEGYTF,TGTGCCAGCAGTTTATTCGACGGACAGGGTGAAGGCTACACCTTC
few,TRBD1,TRBJ1-1,TRBV6-5,CASSWDRGNTEAFF,TGTGCCAGCAGTTGGGACAGGGGGAACACTGAAGCTTTCTTT
-,TRBD1,TRBJ1-2,TRBV13,CASSPRTGGKTLLYGYTF,TGTGCCAGCAGCCCCCGGACAGGTGGTAAAACACTCCTCTATGGCTACACCTTC
-,-,TRBJ1-5,TRBV5-6,CASSQTGYGGNQPQHF,TGTGCCAGCAGCCAAACAGGGTACGGCGGCAATCAGCCCCAGCATTTT
once,-,TRBJ2-7,TRBV30,CAWTEGYEQYF,TGTGCCTGGACTGAGGGCTACGAGCAGTACTTC
-,-,TRBJ2-7,TRBV30,CAWSKAGSLAF,TGTGCCTGGAGTAAAGCCGGGAGCCTGGCCTTC
-,-,TRBJ1-3,TRBV5-5,CASSEQPGNTIYF,TGTGCCAGCAGCGAACAACCCGGAAACACCATATATTTT